The rows below give T cell receptor beta chains drawn from one sample of a study of blood T cell repertoires in COVID-19. Sequencing was performed with immunoSEQ multiplex PCR; in TCRdb, only in-frame clones are kept and a portion is missing. The sample has around 300,000 clones; around 86% are singletons. Sequencing was carried out using PBMCs or T cells enriched from blood (not recorded which). Receptors originate from a woman between 35 and 50 years old who had recovered from COVID-19. Both conserved end residues are part of each CDR3. The order of the fields is clone size, D gene, V gene, J gene, CDR3 DNA, CDR3 protein. D genes are given only for firm matches. Clone sizes are given selectively: once, few, many, or a class where the clone is expanded.

size: -
D: -
V: TRBV5-1
J: TRBJ2-5
DNA: TGCGCCAGCAGCTTTGGCAGACAAGAGACCCAGTACTTC
CDR3: CASSFGRQETQYF

size: -
D: -
V: TRBV29-1
J: TRBJ1-1
DNA: TGCAGCGTCGGTATCGTTTCGGGTTATGACACTGAAGCTTTCTTT
CDR3: CSVGIVSGYDTEAFF

size: -
D: TRBD1
V: TRBV7-2
J: TRBJ2-7
DNA: TGTGCCAGCAGCTTCTGGGACAGCTACGTCGAGCAGTACTTC
CDR3: CASSFWDSYVEQYF

size: -
D: TRBD2
V: TRBV9
J: TRBJ2-3
DNA: TGTGCCAGCAGCGTAGGGCTAGCGGGAAACACAGATACGCAGTATTTT
CDR3: CASSVGLAGNTDTQYF

size: -
D: -
V: TRBV5-1
J: TRBJ1-2
DNA: TGCGCCAGCAGCCCCGGGGGGAGGAGATCTAACTATGGCTACACCTTC
CDR3: CASSPGGRRSNYGYTF

size: -
D: -
V: TRBV7-9
J: TRBJ1-2
DNA: TGTGCCAGCAGCCAACGGACAAGCGCTAACTATGGCTACACCTTC
CDR3: CASSQRTSANYGYTF

size: -
D: TRBD2
V: TRBV11-2
J: TRBJ2-7
DNA: TGTGCCAGCAGCTTAGGGACTAGCGGAACCTACGAGCAGTACTTC
CDR3: CASSLGTSGTYEQYF

size: -
D: TRBD1
V: TRBV10-3
J: TRBJ1-1
DNA: TGTGCCATCAGTAGCCAACTACAGGGGACGAACACTGAAGCTTTCTTT
CDR3: CAISSQLQGTNTEAFF

size: few
D: -
V: TRBV9
J: TRBJ2-5
DNA: TGTGCCAGCAGCGTAGGAGGGGAGACCCAGTACTTC
CDR3: CASSVGGETQYF

size: -
D: -
V: TRBV12-3/TRBV12-4
J: TRBJ1-1
DNA: TGTGCCAGCAGTTTTTACGTGGCCACTGAAGCTTTCTTT
CDR3: CASSFYVATEAFF

size: -
D: TRBD1
V: TRBV3-1/TRBV3-2
J: TRBJ2-7
DNA: TGTGCCAGCAGCCAAGCGGGACAGGGGAACGAAACCTACGAGCAGTACTTC
CDR3: CASSQAGQGNETYEQYF

size: -
D: -
V: TRBV6-2/TRBV6-3
J: TRBJ1-2
DNA: TGTGCCAGCAGCTGGTTCGACAGGCTTAACTATGGCTACACCTTC
CDR3: CASSWFDRLNYGYTF

size: -
D: TRBD1
V: TRBV19
J: TRBJ2-1
DNA: TGTGCCAGTAGACCACAGGGGAACCCCAATGAGCAGTTCTTC
CDR3: CASRPQGNPNEQFF

size: once
D: -
V: TRBV7-2
J: TRBJ1-1
DNA: TGTGCCAGCAGCTTCGCAGGCGTTACTGAAGCTTTCTTT
CDR3: CASSFAGVTEAFF

size: -
D: TRBD1
V: TRBV2
J: TRBJ1-1
DNA: TGTGCCAGCAGTCTGACAGGGGGGAACACTGAAGCTTTCTTT
CDR3: CASSLTGGNTEAFF

size: -
D: -
V: TRBV5-1
J: TRBJ2-1
DNA: TGCGCCAGCAGCTTGGGGGACTTTTACAATGAGCAGTTCTTC
CDR3: CASSLGDFYNEQFF

size: -
D: TRBD2
V: TRBV29-1
J: TRBJ2-5
DNA: TGCAGCGTTGGTTCGGGACGGGGGGGAGAGACCCAGTACTTC
CDR3: CSVGSGRGGETQYF

size: -
D: TRBD1
V: TRBV5-1
J: TRBJ2-1
DNA: TGCGCCAGCAGCTTCCGGGGACAGGAGATGAATGAGCAGTTCTTC
CDR3: CASSFRGQEMNEQFF

size: -
D: TRBD1
V: TRBV2
J: TRBJ2-5
DNA: TGTGCCAGCAGTGGACAGGGGGGAACAGAGACCCAGTACTTC
CDR3: CASSGQGGTETQYF

size: -
D: TRBD2
V: TRBV6-5
J: TRBJ2-1
DNA: TGTGCCAGCAGTTCGACTAGCGTACGTTACAATGAGCAGTTCTTC
CDR3: CASSSTSVRYNEQFF

size: few
D: TRBD1
V: TRBV6-5
J: TRBJ2-7
DNA: TGTGCCAGCAGTTCCCCGGGCAGGGGGCAAAACGAGCAGTACTTC
CDR3: CASSSPGRGQNEQYF

size: -
D: -
V: TRBV20-1
J: TRBJ2-7
DNA: TGCAGTGCTAGTTACTCAAACTACGAGCAGTACTTC
CDR3: CSASYSNYEQYF

size: -
D: -
V: TRBV5-8
J: TRBJ2-7
DNA: TGTGCCAGCAGACGGACTCCATCCTACGAGCAGTACTTC
CDR3: CASRRTPSYEQYF

size: -
D: TRBD2
V: TRBV5-1
J: TRBJ2-2
DNA: TGCGCCAGCAGTCGGACTAGCGGGATAGTCACCGGGGAGCTGTTTTTT
CDR3: CASSRTSGIVTGELFF

size: -
D: TRBD1
V: TRBV7-9
J: TRBJ2-4
DNA: TGTGCCAGCAGCTTATTTGGGACAGGGGGAAACATTCAGTACTTC
CDR3: CASSLFGTGGNIQYF

size: -
D: -
V: TRBV11-2
J: TRBJ1-1
DNA: TGTGCCAGCAGCCAATTATTCCGGGAATCGGACACTGAAGCTTTCTTT
CDR3: CASSQLFRESDTEAFF

size: -
D: -
V: TRBV6-5
J: TRBJ2-2
DNA: TGTGCCAGCATGCGTCGGACTTACACCGGGGAGCTGTTTTTT
CDR3: CASMRRTYTGELFF

size: -
D: -
V: TRBV5-1
J: TRBJ1-4
DNA: TGCGCCAGCAGCTTGGCTTTGCAGACTAATGAAAAACTGTTTTTT
CDR3: CASSLALQTNEKLFF

size: -
D: TRBD1
V: TRBV2
J: TRBJ2-5
DNA: TGTGCCAGCAGTGACGAAAACAGGGGGGAGACCCAGTACTTC
CDR3: CASSDENRGETQYF

size: -
D: -
V: TRBV5-1
J: TRBJ2-7
DNA: TGCGCCAGCAGCTTGAATTCGCAGACTGAAACCTACGAGCAGTACTTC
CDR3: CASSLNSQTETYEQYF

size: -
D: TRBD1
V: TRBV12-3/TRBV12-4
J: TRBJ1-2
DNA: TGTGCCAGCAGCACCGACAGGGTTCGGGGCTACACCTTC
CDR3: CASSTDRVRGYTF

size: few
D: TRBD2
V: TRBV7-8
J: TRBJ2-5
DNA: TGTGCCAGCAGGACCGGGGGGGCCTTACAAGAGACCCAGTACTTC
CDR3: CASRTGGALQETQYF

size: -
D: -
V: TRBV2
J: TRBJ1-5
DNA: TGTGCCAGCAGTTCGGAGACAGTCAATCAGCCCCAGCATTTT
CDR3: CASSSETVNQPQHF

size: -
D: -
V: TRBV5-1
J: TRBJ2-7
DNA: TGCGCCAGCAGCTTCCGGGATAGGGATTACGAGCAGTACTTC
CDR3: CASSFRDRDYEQYF

size: once
D: -
V: TRBV19
J: TRBJ1-5
DNA: TGTGCCAGTACCCCCTCCGGCAATCAGCCCCAGCATTTT
CDR3: CASTPSGNQPQHF

size: -
D: TRBD2
V: TRBV4-1
J: TRBJ2-3
DNA: TGCGCCAGCAGCCAAGACGGGGGAGCGGGGGCCCTTCCCTACACAGATACGCAGTATTTT
CDR3: CASSQDGGAGALPYTDTQYF

size: once
D: -
V: TRBV4-2
J: TRBJ2-1
DNA: TGTGCCAGCAGCCTAAACCCTCGGGAGATTAACTACAATGAGCAGTTCTTC
CDR3: CASSLNPREINYNEQFF

size: -
D: -
V: TRBV9
J: TRBJ2-3
DNA: TGTGCCAGCAGCGTAGTTTCTCGAGCAGATACGCAGTATTTT
CDR3: CASSVVSRADTQYF

size: once
D: -
V: TRBV7-9
J: TRBJ1-1
DNA: TGTGCCAGCAGCTTTACTAGTAACACTGAAGCTTTCTTT
CDR3: CASSFTSNTEAFF

size: -
D: -
V: TRBV3-1/TRBV3-2
J: TRBJ1-3
DNA: TGTGCCAGCAGCCCGTACGGGGGAAGCTCTGGAAACACCATATATTTT
CDR3: CASSPYGGSSGNTIYF

size: -
D: -
V: TRBV20-1
J: TRBJ2-1
DNA: TGCAGTGCTAGTGAGGCATTCGGGCAGGGATACAATGAGCAGTTCTTC
CDR3: CSASEAFGQGYNEQFF

size: -
D: TRBD2
V: TRBV6-1
J: TRBJ2-5
DNA: TGTGCCAGCAGTGGGGGTGGCGGGAGGGCCCTAGAGACCCAGTACTTC
CDR3: CASSGGGGRALETQYF

size: -
D: -
V: TRBV18
J: TRBJ2-2
DNA: TGTGCCAGCTCACCACTGGCAGGGCCCGACACCGGGGAGCTGTTTTTT
CDR3: CASSPLAGPDTGELFF

size: -
D: TRBD1
V: TRBV5-6
J: TRBJ2-7
DNA: TGTGCCAGCAGCTCACAGGGGGCGATCAACGAGCAGTACTTC
CDR3: CASSSQGAINEQYF

size: -
D: TRBD1
V: TRBV5-1
J: TRBJ2-7
DNA: TGCGCCAGCAGCTCCGGGACAGGAGGCTACGAGCAGTACTTC
CDR3: CASSSGTGGYEQYF

size: -
D: TRBD2
V: TRBV19
J: TRBJ2-3
DNA: TGTGCCAGTAGGGGGTTAATAGCGGGGACAGATACGCAGTATTTT
CDR3: CASRGLIAGTDTQYF

size: once
D: TRBD2
V: TRBV15
J: TRBJ2-3
DNA: TGTGCCACCAGCAGAGGCTACCTAGCGGGGGGGATGGCAGATACGCAGTATTTT
CDR3: CATSRGYLAGGMADTQYF

size: -
D: -
V: TRBV7-2
J: TRBJ2-1
DNA: TGTGCCAGCAGCTTTAACAGGGATGGTGAGCAGTTCTTC
CDR3: CASSFNRDGEQFF

size: -
D: -
V: TRBV12-3/TRBV12-4
J: TRBJ1-1
DNA: TGTGCCAGCAGTTTGAGGAACACTGAAGCTTTCTTT
CDR3: CASSLRNTEAFF

size: -
D: -
V: TRBV18
J: TRBJ2-2
DNA: TGTGCCAGCTCACCAAGCAGGGCCAACACCGGGGAGCTGTTTTTT
CDR3: CASSPSRANTGELFF

size: -
D: TRBD1
V: TRBV4-1
J: TRBJ1-1
DNA: TGCGCCAGCAGCCAAGCCCGGACAGGGGATCGTTCTTTCTTT
CDR3: CASSQARTGDRSFF

size: medium-sized
D: -
V: TRBV9
J: TRBJ2-5
DNA: TGTGCCAGCAGCGTAGGTCCAGGGATGGAGACCCAGTACTTC
CDR3: CASSVGPGMETQYF

size: once
D: TRBD2
V: TRBV19
J: TRBJ2-1
DNA: TGTGCCAGTAGTATGTCCGCGGTTCCTAGCGGGGGGCTCTGGTCCTCCTACAATGAGCAGTTCTTC
CDR3: CASSMSAVPSGGLWSSYNEQFF

size: -
D: TRBD1
V: TRBV11-2
J: TRBJ2-7
DNA: TGTGCCAGCAGCCTTAGGACAGGCGGGTCCCTAGAAATCCCCTACGAGCAGTACTTC
CDR3: CASSLRTGGSLEIPYEQYF

size: -
D: -
V: TRBV7-2
J: TRBJ2-2
DNA: TGTGCCAGCAGCTTAGTGAGCGGGAACACCGGGGAGCTGTTTTTT
CDR3: CASSLVSGNTGELFF

size: -
D: -
V: TRBV7-9
J: TRBJ1-5
DNA: TGTGCCAGCAGCTTAGGAGGACAGCCCCAGCATTTT
CDR3: CASSLGGQPQHF

size: few
D: TRBD1
V: TRBV5-1
J: TRBJ1-6
DNA: TGCGCCAGCAGCTTGAGACAGGGGGATTCACCCCTCCACTTT
CDR3: CASSLRQGDSPLHF